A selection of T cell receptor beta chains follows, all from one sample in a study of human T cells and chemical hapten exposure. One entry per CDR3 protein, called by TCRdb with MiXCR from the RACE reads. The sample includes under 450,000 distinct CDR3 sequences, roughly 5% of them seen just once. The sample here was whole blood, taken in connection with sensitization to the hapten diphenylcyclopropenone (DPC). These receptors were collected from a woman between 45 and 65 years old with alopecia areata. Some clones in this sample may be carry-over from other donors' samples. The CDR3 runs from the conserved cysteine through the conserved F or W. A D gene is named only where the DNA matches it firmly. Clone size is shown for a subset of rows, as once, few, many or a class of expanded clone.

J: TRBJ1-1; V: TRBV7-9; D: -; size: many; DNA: TGTGCCAGCAGAACCGGCCCGTCGGCAGGGGTTGAAGCTTTCTTT; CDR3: CASRTGPSAGVEAFF
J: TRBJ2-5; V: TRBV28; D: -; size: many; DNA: TGTGCCAGCAGTTTATTAGGGACCCAGTACTTC; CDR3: CASSLLGTQYF
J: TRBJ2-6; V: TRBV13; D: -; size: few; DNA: TGTGCCACCGGCCAGGGTTCTGGGGCCAACGTCCTGACTTTC; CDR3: CATGQGSGANVLTF
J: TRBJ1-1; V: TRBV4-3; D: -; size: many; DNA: TGCGCCAGCAGCCAAGTTCGGGGCAACACTGAAGCTTTCTTT; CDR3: CASSQVRGNTEAFF
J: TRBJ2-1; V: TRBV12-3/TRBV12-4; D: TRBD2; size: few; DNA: TGTGCCAGCACCCTTAGCGGGGGGGCCAATGAGCAGTTCTTC; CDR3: CASTLSGGANEQFF
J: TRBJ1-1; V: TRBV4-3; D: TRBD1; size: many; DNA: TGCGCCAGCAGCCCTACAGGGGTGGTCGAGAAAACTGAAGCTTTCTTT; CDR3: CASSPTGVVEKTEAFF
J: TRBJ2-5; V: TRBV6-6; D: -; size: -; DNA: TGTGCCAGCAGTTACAACTGGCGGGAGACCCAGTACTTC; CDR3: CASSYNWRETQYF
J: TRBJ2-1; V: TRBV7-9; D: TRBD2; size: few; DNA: TGTGCCAGCAGCTTATCGGTGCGGGAGGAGCAGTTCTTC; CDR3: CASSLSVREEQFF
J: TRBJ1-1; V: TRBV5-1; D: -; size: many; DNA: TGCGCCAGCACACTCTACGGGACGGGTGACACTGAAGCTTTCTTT; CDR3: CASTLYGTGDTEAFF
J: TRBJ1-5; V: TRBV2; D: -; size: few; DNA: TGTGCCAGCGGCCGGGACAAAGGCAATCAGCCCCAGCATTTT; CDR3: CASGRDKGNQPQHF
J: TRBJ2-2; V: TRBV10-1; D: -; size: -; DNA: TGCGCCAGCAGGGCGGAAAACACCGGGGAGCTGTTTTTT; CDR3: CASRAENTGELFF
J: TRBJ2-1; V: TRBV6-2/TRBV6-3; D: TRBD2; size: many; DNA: TGTGCCAGCAGCCCTAGCGGGAGGTACAATGAGCAGTTCTTC; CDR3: CASSPSGRYNEQFF
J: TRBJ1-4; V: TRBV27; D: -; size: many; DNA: TGTGCCAGCAGTCGGAAATTGATGGAAAAACTGTTTTTT; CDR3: CASSRKLMEKLFF
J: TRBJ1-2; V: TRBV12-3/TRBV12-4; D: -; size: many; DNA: TGTGCCAGCACCATTCCACCAGGCGGGGGCCATGGCTACACCTTC; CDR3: CASTIPPGGGHGYTF